The rows below give T cell receptor beta chains drawn from one sample of a study of chemoradiotherapy in HPV16-positive cancers. Profiling relied on immunoSEQ multiplex PCR, and the TCRdb table lists in-frame clones only, not all of them. The data contain under 700 clones, roughly 90% of them singletons. Material: tumor tissue, obtained from a patient who underwent chemoradiotherapy. These receptors were taken from a human donor with HPV-associated anogenital cancer. The CDR3 runs from the conserved cysteine through the conserved F or W. Each record gives: J gene, clone size, D gene, V gene, CDR3 length, CDR3 protein, CDR3 DNA. D genes are given only for firm matches. Where a row states a size, it is once, few, many or the class of an expanded clone; other rows omit it.

>TRBJ1-1|NA|TRBD1|TRBV27|16
CASSLSGTGGVTEAFF
TGTGCCAGCAGTTTATCGGGGACAGGGGGGGTTACTGAAGCTTTCTTT
>TRBJ2-1|NA|TRBD2|TRBV28|18
CASSSGLAGDSSYNEQFF
TGTGCCAGCAGTTCGGGACTAGCGGGGGATAGCTCCTACAATGAGCAGTTCTTC
>TRBJ1-2|NA|TRBD1|TRBV5-5|15
CASIKGGRGNYGYTF
TGTGCCAGCATCAAAGGGGGCAGGGGTAACTATGGCTACACCTTC
>TRBJ2-1|NA|NA|TRBV30|15
CAWSKGTAPDNEQFF
TGTGCCTGGAGTAAAGGGACGGCGCCAGACAATGAGCAGTTCTTC
>TRBJ2-5|NA|TRBD2|TRBV4-2|13
CASSQRGEETQYF
TGTGCCAGCAGCCAGCGGGGGGAAGAGACCCAGTACTTC
>TRBJ2-7|NA|NA|TRBV27|16
CASSLSWIGGSYEQYF
TGTGCCAGCAGTTTATCGTGGATAGGGGGGTCCTACGAGCAGTACTTC
>TRBJ2-2|NA|TRBD1|TRBV6-4|15
CASSDSAGGTGELFF
TGTGCCAGCAGTGACTCAGCAGGGGGCACCGGGGAGCTGTTTTTT
>TRBJ1-5|NA|NA|TRBV6-5|14
CASSSGLSNQPQHF
TGTGCCAGCAGTTCGGGACTGAGCAATCAGCCCCAGCATTTT
>TRBJ1-4|few|NA|TRBV5-4|13
CASRSTENEKLFF
TGTGCCAGCAGGAGTACAGAGAATGAAAAACTGTTTTTT
>TRBJ2-2|NA|NA|TRBV27|14
CASSFWGNTGELFF
TGTGCCAGCAGTTTTTGGGGTAACACCGGGGAGCTGTTTTTT
>TRBJ2-3|NA|TRBD2|TRBV6-4|16
CASSDSASGYTDTQYF
TGTGCCAGCAGTGACTCGGCTAGCGGATACACAGATACGCAGTATTTT
>TRBJ1-5|NA|TRBD1|TRBV6-6|12
CATRTGVQPQHF
TGTGCCACCCGGACAGGGGTTCAGCCCCAGCATTTT
>TRBJ2-5|NA|TRBD1|TRBV5-1|13
CASSVGQGETQYF
TGCGCCAGCAGCGTCGGACAGGGGGAGACCCAGTACTTC
>TRBJ1-1|NA|NA|TRBV29-1|15
CSSKRPGGLNTEAFF
TGCAGCTCCAAGAGGCCCGGGGGCCTGAACACTGAAGCTTTCTTT
>TRBJ2-1|once|NA|TRBV28|16
CASSPSSLARYNEQFF
TGTGCCAGCAGCCCTTCCTCCCTAGCGCGATACAATGAGCAGTTCTTC
>TRBJ1-5|NA|NA|TRBV29-1|12
CSVSGSNQPQHF
TGCAGCGTTAGCGGAAGCAATCAGCCCCAGCATTTT
>TRBJ2-1|NA|NA|TRBV18|14
CASSLTGVHNEQFF
TGTGCCAGCTCACTAACGGGAGTCCACAATGAGCAGTTCTTC
>TRBJ2-3|once|TRBD1|TRBV14|14
CASSLQGAPDTQYF
TGTGCCAGCAGCCTGCAGGGGGCCCCAGATACGCAGTATTTT
>TRBJ2-5|NA|NA|TRBV7-2|12
CASSLERQTQYF
TGTGCCAGCAGCTTAGAGCGCCAGACCCAGTACTTC
>TRBJ2-1|once|TRBD2|TRBV4-2|16
CASSQEAGGPYNEQFF
TGTGCCAGCAGCCAAGAAGCGGGAGGGCCCTACAATGAGCAGTTCTTC
>TRBJ1-1|NA|NA|TRBV19|14
CASTQGLKATEAFF
TGTGCCAGTACCCAGGGACTTAAGGCTACTGAAGCTTTCTTT
>TRBJ2-7|NA|NA|TRBV28|11
CASSLHYEQYF
TGTGCCAGCAGTTTACACTACGAGCAGTACTTC